A single sample is the source of the 5 T cell receptor beta chains below, sequenced in a study of T cell repertoires in cytomegalovirus infection (dated by TCRdb to between 2018 and 2020). The instrument was an Illumina HiSeq 1500. Starting from the raw public reads, TCRdb applied fastp trimming at Q25, assembled clones with MiXCR and retained in-frame beta chains. Duplicate CDR3 protein sequences are folded into a single record with the most common DNA and genes. The sample contains over 200,000 distinct CDR3 sequences, 12% to 15% of them found a single time. The ten largest clonotypes hold 8.5% to 9% of the sample. The sample consisted of PBMCs. These receptors were taken from a human donor in good health (CMV status not recorded). Some clones in this sample may be carry-over from other donors' samples.

This clonotype came up a few times. This chain connects TRBV10-3 to TRBJ2-2; 11 positions agree with TRBD2. V lost 5 bases to trimming and J lost 7 bases; unmatched junction nucleotides: 3. The V gene's germline CDR1 is ENHRY and CDR2 SYGVKD. The CDR3 runs to 14 residues. CDR3 sequence (DNA): TGTGCCATCAGTCCACTAGCGGGAGTCGGGGAGCTGTTTTTT. It specifies CAISPLAGVGELFF.

V is TRBV3-1 and J is TRBJ2-1; TRBD2 might be the D (6 bases). Per germline, CDR1 LGHDT and CDR2 YNNKEL (reference sequence). Trimming removed 7 bases from V and 7 bases from J, with 14 bases in between. The CDR3 loop spans 13 amino acids. CDR3 DNA: TGTGCCAGCAATCGGCGGGGATTTAATGAGCAGTTCTTC. Residues: CASNRRGFNEQFF.

V is TRBV20-1 and J is TRBJ1-2; 9 nucleotides line up with TRBD1. CDR3 length equals 16 residues. The junction had 5 bases not matched to a gene; V was cut back by 0 bases and J by 0 bases. From germline, CDR1 is DFQATT and CDR2 SNEGSKA (reference sequence). In DNA form, the CDR3 reads TGCAGTGCTAGAGATATCGGACAGGGGCCTAACTATGGCTACACCTTC. It encodes CSARDIGQGPNYGYTF.

This clonotype was observed a few times. This rearrangement joins TRBV7-2 to TRBJ1-6; maybe TRBD1 (5 bases). Germline-derived CDR1 and CDR2 are SGHTA and FQGNSA. This CDR3 is built from 16 residues. V gave up 5 bases and J gave up 5 bases, with 16 bases separating them. In DNA, the CDR3 is TGTGCCAGCAGCATAAGATCGGGACGAGATAATTCACCCCTCCACTTT. This encodes CASSIRSGRDNSPLHF. Drawing the rest from reference TRBV7-2 and TRBJ1-6, the complete variable domain is GAGVSQSPSNKVTEKGKDVELRCDPISGHTALYWYRQSLGQGLEFLIYFQGNSAPDKSGLPSDRFSAERTGGSVSTLTIQRTQQEDSAVYLCASSIRSGRDNSPLHFGNGTRLTVT.

This clonotype has more than one count but fewer than ten. V usage is TRBV2 and J usage is TRBJ2-5; D may be TRBD1 or TRBD2 (5 bases each). The germline V gene encodes CDR1 SNHLY and CDR2 FYNNEI. The CDR3 is 13 residues long. Trimming left V 6 bases short and J 7 bases short, with 15 bases between. The CDR3: CASRAGAEGTQYF. CDR3 DNA: TGTGCCAGCAGAGCCGGGGCCGAGGGGACCCAGTACTTC.